A single sample is the source of the 27 T cell receptor beta chains below, sequenced in a study of blood T cell repertoires in COVID-19. Measured with immunoSEQ multiplex PCR; TCRdb has only the in-frame clones, and not every one. Among about 170,000 clones listed, around 84% were seen once. The specimen was peripheral blood. These receptors were collected from a woman in her seventies with COVID-19, enrolled during active disease.

The genes are TRBV18 and TRBJ1-5; D gene ambiguous. CDR1 is KGHSH and CDR2 is LQKENI in the germline V gene. This CDR3 spans 13 amino acids. V lost 4 bases and J lost 7, with 11 bases in between. The CDR3 DNA reads TGTGCCAGCTCACTTGAGTACCGACAGCCCCAGCATTTT. Protein product: CASSLEYRQPQHF.

V gene TRBV5-8 combines with J gene TRBJ1-1; D ambiguous. The CDR3 runs to 13 residues. Deletions cut 0 bases from V and 7 bases from J, with 10 bases between. The germline gives CDR1 SGHTS, CDR2 YDEGEE. The CDR3 bases are TGTGCCAGCAGCTTGGCCGGGCGGGATGAAGCTTTCTTT. This encodes CASSLAGRDEAFF.

The chain is built from TRBV5-4 and TRBJ2-7, with D perhaps matching TRBD2 (6 bases). The V gene lost 2 bases and the J gene lost 4 bases, with 16 bases spanning the gap. The germline V gene has CDR1 SGHNT and CDR2 YYREEE (reference sequence). CDR3 size: 15 residues. CDR3 bases: TGTGCCAGCAGCTTCGGAACGGGAGAGGCGTACGAGCAGTACTTC. It is translated as CASSFGTGEAYEQYF.

The rearrangement uses TRBV11-1 and TRBJ1-1; D uncertain. The germline V gene encodes CDR1 SGHAT and CDR2 FQDESV (reference sequence). V was cut by 2 bases and J by 0 bases, with 10 bases left in between. The CDR3 has 15 residues. This CDR3 is CASSLFGGVNTEAFF. DNA for the CDR3: TGTGCCAGCAGCTTATTCGGCGGAGTGAACACTGAAGCTTTCTTT.

This clone showed up just a few times. This chain joins TRBV30 and TRBJ2-7; a weak D match, TRBD2 (6 bases). With 4 bases removed from V and 2 bases from J, the gap between germline ends came to 18 bases. This CDR3 comprises 15 residues. Germline V gene lookup returns CDR1 GTSNPN and CDR2 SVGIG (reference sequence). CDR3 in DNA: TGTGCCTGGAATCTGGGGGGAGCCCCCCCCTACGAGCAGTACTTC. The encoded protein is CAWNLGGAPPYEQYF.

CDR3 nucleotides: TGTGCCAGCAGCCGGCGGGCTAGCGGGAGACAAGAGACCCAGTACTTC. Residues: CASSRRASGRQETQYF. The gene calls are TRBV3-1 (or the pseudogene TRBV3-2) and TRBJ2-5; 10 nucleotides match TRBD2. V trimming: 4 bases; J trimming: 2 bases; junction bases outside the gene matches: 7. In germline, CDR1 is LGHDT, CDR2 YNNKEL (reference sequence). CDR3 length equals 16 residues.

The chain combines TRBV5-5 with TRBJ1-5; tentatively, D is TRBD1 (6 bases). Looked up from germline, CDR1 is SGHKS and CDR2 is YYEKEE (reference sequence). V lost 1 base and J 7 bases, leaving 12 bases between the germline ends. This CDR3 is built from 14 residues. CDR3 coding DNA: TGTGCCAGCAGCTTGAATATGGGGGCGCAGCCCCAGCATTTT. This translates into CASSLNMGAQPQHF.

The chain links TRBV28 to TRBJ1-6, with 7 bases lining up with TRBD1. The CDR3 runs to 15 residues. Per germline, CDR1 MDHEN and CDR2 SYDVKM. The V gene end was trimmed by 4 bases and the J gene end by 7 bases; junction bases not matched to a gene: 7. CDR3 protein: CASSSPTGINSPLHF. CDR3 sequence (DNA): TGTGCCAGCAGTTCCCCGACAGGGATCAATTCACCCCTCCACTTT.

The chain uses TRBV5-4 and TRBJ2-6, with 7 bases identical to TRBD1. V lost 0 bases, J lost 9 bases, and 15 bases stayed unmatched. CDR1 is SGHNT and CDR2 is YYREEE in the germline V gene (reference sequence). The CDR3 covers 18 residues. The CDR3 region is CASSLGKTGDLFGNVLTF. The CDR3 region has the DNA TGTGCCAGCAGCTTGGGTAAAACAGGGGATCTCTTTGGCAACGTCCTGACTTTC.

The CDR3 DNA is TGCGCCAGCAGCGCCGACAGGGGAATAGACACCATATATTTT. Translating gives CASSADRGIDTIYF. This chain connects TRBV5-1 to TRBJ1-3, with 8 bases that match TRBD1. The CDR3 consists of 14 residues. The V gene end was trimmed by 4 bases and the J gene end by 8 bases; junction bases not matched to a gene: 8. The germline V gene encodes CDR1 SGHRS and CDR2 YFSETQ.

The chain joins TRBV11-3 to TRBJ2-1; 7 positions match TRBD1. The germline V gene encodes CDR1 SGHNT and CDR2 YENEEA. Trimming cost V 2 bases and J 6 bases; bases outside gene matches: 1. The CDR3 contains 13 residues. The CDR3 reads CASSLYRGNEQFF. CDR3 DNA: TGTGCCAGCAGCTTATACAGGGGCAATGAGCAGTTCTTC.

CDR3 sequence (DNA): TGTGCCAGTGGGGGGCCTAGCGGGATTATCGGGGAGCTGTTTTTT. This encodes CASGGPSGIIGELFF. This chain uses TRBV19 with TRBJ2-2, with 9 bases fitting TRBD2. Germline V gene lookup returns CDR1 LNHDA and CDR2 SQIVND (reference sequence). V shed 8 bases, J shed 7 bases, and the junction held 11 bases outside the gene matches. The CDR3 spans 15 residues.

The sample holds one count of this clone. CDR3 DNA: TGTGCCTGGAGTGTATCCCGGACACTCACAGATACGCAGTATTTT. It is translated as CAWSVSRTLTDTQYF. This sequence joins TRBV30 and TRBJ2-3; a weak D match, TRBD1 (5 bases). V lost 0 bases and J lost 2, with 12 bases in between. Germline V CDR1 and CDR2: GTSNPN, SVGIG (reference sequence). The CDR3 is 15 residues long.

The chain recombines TRBV13 with TRBJ2-7; D uncertain. V lost 4 bases and J lost 0, with 4 bases in between. There are 12 residues in the CDR3. Looked up from germline, CDR1 is PRHDT and CDR2 is FYEKMQ (reference sequence). The CDR3: CASSSSSYEQYF. As DNA, the CDR3 is TGTGCCAGCAGCTCGAGCTCCTACGAGCAGTACTTC.

The chain has TRBV2 and TRBJ2-2; D unresolved. Germline values: CDR1 SNHLY, CDR2 FYNNEI. The CDR3 length is 15 residues. Trimming left V 3 bases short and J 1 base short, with 9 bases between. Here the CDR3 DNA reads TGTGCCAGCAGTGACGAGACGGGGAACACCGGGGAGCTGTTTTTT. Translating gives CASSDETGNTGELFF.

The V gene is TRBV2, the J gene TRBJ1-5; D is perhaps TRBD1 (6 bases). The CDR3 totals 14 residues. Germline values: CDR1 SNHLY, CDR2 FYNNEI. Trimming removed 6 bases at V and 4 bases at J, with 13 bases between. The CDR3, as DNA: TGTGCCAGCAGATCACAGGGAGGGAATCAGCCCCAGCATTTT. It codes for CASRSQGGNQPQHF.

The CDR3 loop is CASSPIGGPGTEAFF. The CDR3, as DNA: TGTGCCAGCAGCCCCATAGGGGGCCCGGGCACTGAAGCTTTCTTT. V and J are TRBV7-9 and TRBJ1-1, with 7 bases lining up with TRBD1. Losses at the gene ends were 5 bases for V and 4 bases for J; bases not matched to a gene: 10. This CDR3 has 15 amino acids. Germline CDR1 reads SEHNR; CDR2 reads FQNEAQ (reference sequence).

This chain's CDR3 is CATSRGGARETDTQYF. In nucleotides, the CDR3 is TGTGCCACCAGCAGAGGTGGCGCGAGGGAGACAGATACGCAGTATTTT. V is TRBV15 and J is TRBJ2-3; D possibly corresponds to TRBD2 (5 bases). Deletions cut 1 base from V and 3 bases from J, with 14 bases between. This CDR3 region has 16 residues. CDR1 is LNHNV and CDR2 is YYDKDF in the germline V gene (reference sequence). The variable domain in full, with the rest retrieved from reference TRBV15 and TRBJ2-3, is DAMVIQNPRYQVTQFGKPVTLSCSQTLNHNVMYWYQQKSSQAPKLLFHYYDKDFNNEADTPDNFQSRRPNTSFCFLDIRSPGLGDTAMYLCATSRGGARETDTQYFGPGTRLTVL.

The chain uses TRBV7-3 and TRBJ1-1; 7 bases are a match to TRBD1. Germline-derived CDR1 and CDR2 are SGHTA and FQGTGA. J lost 5 bases, V lost 4 bases, and 4 bases had no gene match. This CDR3 has 13 residues. CDR3 in DNA: TGTGCCAGCAGCTCCTACAGGGGAACTGAAGCTTTCTTT. Its protein is CASSSYRGTEAFF.

This clone has just one count. This rearrangement joins TRBV7-6 to TRBJ1-1; D remains ambiguous. Trimming left V 5 bases short and J 2 bases short, with 15 bases between. CDR1 SGHVS and CDR2 FNYEAQ come from the germline V gene. The CDR3 has 15 amino acids. The CDR3 DNA reads TGTGCCAGCAGCCCCAGTGGGCAAATAAACACTGAAGCTTTCTTT. Protein product: CASSPSGQINTEAFF.

This chain joins TRBV5-4 and TRBJ2-7; a weak D match, TRBD1 (5 bases). The V end lost 1 base, the J end lost 8 bases, and 7 bases lay between the germline ends. Germline values: CDR1 SGHNT, CDR2 YYREEE (reference sequence). This CDR3 spans 11 amino acids. CDR3 residues: CASSLRGQQYF. The CDR3 DNA follows: TGTGCCAGCAGCTTGAGGGGTCAGCAGTACTTC.

This clone has only one observation. This chain joins TRBV15 and TRBJ2-1, with D possibly matching TRBD2 (6 bases). The ends were cut back, 0 bases at V and 15 bases at J, with 24 bases in the middle. This CDR3 comprises 16 residues. Germline V gives CDR1 LNHNV, CDR2 YYDKDF (reference sequence). In DNA form, the CDR3 reads TGTGCCACCAGCAGAGATAGAGGACTACGCGGCCCGACGCGGTTCTTC. It translates to CATSRDRGLRGPTRFF.

The chain is built from TRBV19 and TRBJ2-1; 11 nucleotides line up with TRBD2. After removal of 5 bases from V and 9 bases from J, the junction contained 6 bases not matched to a gene. CDR1 and CDR2 from the germline V gene are LNHDA and SQIVND (reference sequence). The CDR3 is made up of 14 amino acids. In nucleotides, the CDR3 is TGTGCCAGTAGTCCACTAGCGGGGGAGGGTGAGCAGTTCTTC. This translates into CASSPLAGEGEQFF.

The chain uses TRBV5-6 and TRBJ1-6; 8 positions agree with TRBD1. V lost 6 bases, J lost 9 bases, and 5 bases stayed unmatched. Germline CDR1 is SGHDT and CDR2 is YYEEEE. CDR3 length equals 13 residues. CDR3 amino acids: CASIDRGSSPLHF. In DNA form, the CDR3 reads TGTGCCAGCATCGACAGGGGTTCTTCACCCCTCCACTTT.

CDR3 nucleotide sequence: TGTGCCAGCAGCTTTTTCCGGTTTGAAGCTTTCTTT. As protein: CASSFFRFEAFF. This rearrangement joins TRBV5-8 to TRBJ1-1; D unclear. Looked up from germline, CDR1 is SGHTS and CDR2 is YDEGEE. CDR3 length: 12 residues. Trimming took 2 bases from V and 7 from J, leaving 9 bases between them.

The chain couples TRBV19 to TRBJ2-1; TRBD2 is a possible D gene (6 bases). Germline loops: CDR1 LNHDA, CDR2 SQIVND (reference sequence). The CDR3 spans 14 residues. The ends were cut back, 6 bases at V and 7 bases at J, with 16 bases in the middle. CDR3 loop: CASRNLGGGNEQFF. CDR3 nucleotide sequence: TGTGCCAGTAGAAACCTGGGAGGAGGGAATGAGCAGTTCTTC.

V usage is TRBV3-1 (or the pseudogene TRBV3-2) and J usage is TRBJ1-6; D is perhaps TRBD1 (5 bases). The CDR3 runs to 15 residues. The V end was cut by 1 base, the J end by 10 bases, with 14 bases between. CDR1 LGHDT and CDR2 YNNKEL come from the germline V gene (reference sequence). In nucleotides, the CDR3 is TGTGCCAGCAGCCAAGTTGGAGGGGAGTACTCACCCCTCCACTTT. Amino acid sequence: CASSQVGGEYSPLHF.